The T cell receptor beta chain described here comes from a study of blood T cell repertoires in COVID-19 (TCRdb year 2020). For the study in its entirety: Samples covering the acute and convalescent phases of COVID-19 were provided by collaborators in the United States, Italy and Spain. Nearly every sample came with metadata listing a de-identified subject ID, COVID-19 status, age in years and sex. The prospective study material was composed of cDNA or gDNA derived from T cells, B-cell-depleted T cells, or PBMCs. The repertoires were made available in a free public database intended to serve as a resource for research on the immune response to SARS-CoV-2. Where HLA class I and class II types were available, the types were taken from metadata supplied by the sample provider, not from assay-based typing. The dataset comprised deeply sampled blood TCRbeta repertoires from subjects exposed to, actively infected with, or recovered from COVID-19. The samples were drawn from two sources: the first 160 participants of the ongoing ImmuneRACE study, and over 1,000 subjects contributed by 6 global collaborators. On the study overall, not on this receptor specifically: The amount of clinical and demographic metadata varied by source and participant and was provided uncurated.

Each collaborating institution followed its own protocols to collect whole blood in K2EDTA tubes. For TCRbeta analysis, collaborators shipped samples as frozen whole blood, isolated PBMCs, or DNA extracted from either of those sample types. Details on this clone: The antigen it binds to is not known. The record has no base qualities; no much larger clone is one base away.

TCRbeta CDR3 regions were amplified from genomic DNA by means of the immunoSEQ Assay, a bias-controlled multiplex PCR. Regarding the original processing steps: The number of nucleated cells in each sample was estimated by amplification of reference gene primers within the assay. To quantify the absolute abundance of each unique TCRbeta CDR3 rearrangement, sequence reads were collapsed and filtered. For each sample, productive Simpson clonality was calculated by taking the square root of Simpson's diversity index across productive rearrangements. The table was pulled from immuneACCESS by TCRdb, which kept in-frame rearrangements only. Such tables lose some clones; where checked, under half of the loss comes from unresolved V genes, and the rest has no known cause. D and trimming come from the DNA, and the V and J calls and clone size come from that table. The sample profile shows 200,000 to 250,000 clones; about 84% of them were found once. The ten most abundant clones make up 10% to 15% of the sample.

This receptor was obtained from a man older than 75 with acute or convalescent COVID-19. Input material: peripheral blood.

In nucleotides, the sequence is TGTGCCAGCAGTTACGACGCAGGGCACCTTGGAAACACCATATATTTT. Its coded protein is CASSYDAGHLGNTIYF. The chain is made from TRBV6-5 and TRBJ1-3; a tentative D match to TRBD1 spans 5 bases. The CDR3, from cysteine to phenylalanine, totals 16 residues. Only CDR3 DNA is held: 48 bases, read in frame from base 1. CDR1 MNHEY and CDR2 SVGAGI were looked up in the germline V gene. At the junction V is shortened by 2 bases and J by 3 bases, with 14 bases in between.